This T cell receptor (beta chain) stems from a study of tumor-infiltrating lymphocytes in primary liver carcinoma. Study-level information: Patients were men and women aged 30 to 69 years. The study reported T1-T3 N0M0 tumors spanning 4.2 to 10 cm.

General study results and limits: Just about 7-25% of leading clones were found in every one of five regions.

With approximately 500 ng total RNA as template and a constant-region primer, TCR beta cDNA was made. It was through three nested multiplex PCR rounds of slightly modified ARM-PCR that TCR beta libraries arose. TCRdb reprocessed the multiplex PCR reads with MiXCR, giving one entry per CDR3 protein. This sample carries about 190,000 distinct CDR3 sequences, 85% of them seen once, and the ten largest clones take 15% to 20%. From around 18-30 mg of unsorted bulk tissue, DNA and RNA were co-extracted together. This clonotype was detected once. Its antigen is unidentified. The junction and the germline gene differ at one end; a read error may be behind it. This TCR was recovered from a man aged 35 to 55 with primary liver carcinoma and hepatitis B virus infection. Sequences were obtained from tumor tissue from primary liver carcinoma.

CDR3 protein: CASGEVAGAGDTQYF. The CDR3 coding sequence is TGTGCCAGCGGTGAGGTAGCGGGAGCTGGGGATACACAGTATTTT. This rearrangement joins TRBV6-1 to TRBJ2-3, with 9 bases that match TRBD2. Germline loops: CDR1 MNHNS, CDR2 SASEGT. The CDR3 spans 15 residues.